These T cell receptor beta chains were read from a single sample in a study of regulatory T cells in long-lasting Graves disease. TCRdb used MiXCR to reprocess the multiplex PCR reads, holding one entry per CDR3 protein. Here the sample spans 350,000 to 450,000 distinct CDR3 sequences, about 15% being singletons. These data also formed part of another study, on T cells in Graves' hyperthyroidism and ophthalmopathy.

This sample comprised peripheral blood mononuclear cells (PBMCs), obtained at new diagnosis, from a patient treated with antithyroid drugs. These receptors originate from a woman aged 30 to 39 with Graves disease. The CDR3 runs from the conserved cysteine through the conserved F or W. The D gene is left open where the match is weak. Size is stated for part of the rows, as once, few or many counts, or as a class when the clone is expanded.

j_gene | d_gene | abundance | v_gene | CDR3nt | CDR3aa
TRBJ2-1 | - | many | TRBV30 | TGTGCCTGGGGGAGGGGGCTGTACAATGAGCAGTTCTTC | CAWGRGLYNEQFF
TRBJ2-1 | TRBD2 | - | TRBV20-1 | TGCAGTGCCCGGAGCCCGGCTAGCGGGGCATACAATGAGCAGTTCTTC | CSARSPASGAYNEQFF
TRBJ2-5 | - | many | TRBV7-9 | TGTGCCAGCAGCTTGATCTCAGGGGAAGAGACCCAGTACTTC | CASSLISGEETQYF
TRBJ2-7 | TRBD2 | many | TRBV30 | TGTGCCTGGGTTAGCGGGAGCCCCCCCTACGAGCAGTACTTC | CAWVSGSPPYEQYF
TRBJ1-5 | - | many | TRBV20-1 | TGCAGTGCTAGAGATGCCATTTTCACAGGAGTAAATCAGCCCCAGCATTTT | CSARDAIFTGVNQPQHF
TRBJ1-2 | - | many | TRBV28 | TGTGCCAGCAGTCCCCCGGGGGATGGCTACACCTTC | CASSPPGDGYTF
TRBJ1-5 | - | few | TRBV5-1 | TGCGCCAGCAGCCAAGGGGTCAATCAGCCCCAGCATTTT | CASSQGVNQPQHF
TRBJ2-1 | TRBD1 | few | TRBV24-1 | TGTGCCACCAGGCCGGGACAGGGGTTCAATGAGCAGTTCTTC | CATRPGQGFNEQFF
TRBJ1-2 | - | many | TRBV3-1 | TGTGCCAGCAGCCAAGATCATGTACCGGACTATGGCTACACCTTC | CASSQDHVPDYGYTF
TRBJ2-3 | - | many | TRBV6-5 | TGTGCCAGCAGTTACAGTGGCACCCCCTCTGCAGATACGCAGTATTTT | CASSYSGTPSADTQYF
TRBJ2-5 | TRBD1 | - | TRBV5-1 | TGCGCCAGCAGCTTGTCGGGACAGACCCAAGAGACCCAGTACTTC | CASSLSGQTQETQYF
TRBJ1-4 | - | - | TRBV15 | TGTGCCACCCGAGACAGGACTAATGAAAAACTGTTTTTT | CATRDRTNEKLFF
TRBJ2-7 | TRBD2 | few | TRBV29-1 | TGCAGCGTTGAAGACGGCGGGAGGACCTCCGAGCAGTACTTC | CSVEDGGRTSEQYF
TRBJ2-3 | - | - | TRBV9 | TGTGCCAGCAGCGTACAGGTTGAAGATACGCAGTATTTT | CASSVQVEDTQYF
TRBJ2-1 | TRBD1 | once | TRBV6-1 | TGTGCCAGCAGTCGCAGACCCCCCGGGACAGGGATTTACAATGAGCAGTTCTTC | CASSRRPPGTGIYNEQFF
TRBJ2-7 | - | - | TRBV29-1 | TGCAGCGCCCAAGGGAGTGAAACCTCCTACGAGCAGTACTTC | CSAQGSETSYEQYF
TRBJ2-7 | - | - | TRBV10-3 | TGTGCCATCAGTAAGGACCGTACAGGCTACGAGCGGTACTTC | CAISKDRTGYERYF
TRBJ2-5 | - | many | TRBV11-3 | TGTGCCAGCAGCTTAGATCGAGAGACCCAGTACTTC | CASSLDRETQYF
TRBJ2-5 | TRBD1 | many | TRBV11-3 | TGTGCCAGCAGCTCGCAGGGGGACCCTGGGGAGACCCAGTACTTC | CASSSQGDPGETQYF
TRBJ2-5 | - | - | TRBV3-1 | TGTGCCAGCAGCCAGAAGGCGGAGCGTAGGTACCAAGAGACCCAGTACTTC | CASSQKAERRYQETQYF
TRBJ2-7 | - | - | TRBV6-1 | TGTGCCAGCAGGCCGGGACAACTGGGGGAGCAGTACTTC | CASRPGQLGEQYF
TRBJ2-7 | - | many | TRBV2 | TGTGCCAGCAAAAGGGACGGGGAATCCTACGAGCAGTACTTC | CASKRDGESYEQYF